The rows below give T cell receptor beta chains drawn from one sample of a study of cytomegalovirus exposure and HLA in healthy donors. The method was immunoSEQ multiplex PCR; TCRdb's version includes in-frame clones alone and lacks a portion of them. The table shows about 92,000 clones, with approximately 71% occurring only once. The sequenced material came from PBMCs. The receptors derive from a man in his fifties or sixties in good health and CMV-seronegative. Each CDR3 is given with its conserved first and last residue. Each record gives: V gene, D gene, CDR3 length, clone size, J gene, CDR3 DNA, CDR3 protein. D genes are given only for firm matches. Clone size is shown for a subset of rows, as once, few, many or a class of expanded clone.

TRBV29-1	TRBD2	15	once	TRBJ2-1	TGCAGCTCCCTGACTAGCGGGAGGTATAGAAATGAGCAGTTCTTC	CSSLTSGRYRNEQFF
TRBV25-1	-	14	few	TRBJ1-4	TGTGCCAGCAGTGAGGGCGGGACGGGAGAAAAACTGTTTTTT	CASSEGGTGEKLFF
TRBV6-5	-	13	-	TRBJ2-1	TGTGCCAGCAGCTCGGAGAGCTACAATGAGCAGTTCTTC	CASSSESYNEQFF
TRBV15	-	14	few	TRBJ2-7	TGTGCCACCAGCCAGTACTCCCTAGCCTACGAGCAGTACTTC	CATSQYSLAYEQYF
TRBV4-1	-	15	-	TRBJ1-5	TGCGCCAGCAGCCAAGATCTCAGCGGGGGTCAGCCCCAGCATTTT	CASSQDLSGGQPQHF
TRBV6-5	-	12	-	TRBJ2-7	TGTGCCAGCAGCAGTCTCGACTACGAGCAGTACTTC	CASSSLDYEQYF
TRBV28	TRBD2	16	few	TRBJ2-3	TGTGCCAGCAGTCTAATAGCGGGGGCAGAATCAGATACGCAGTATTTT	CASSLIAGAESDTQYF
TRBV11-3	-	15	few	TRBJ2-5	TGTGCCAGCAATTTCAGGGGGGAGAGGGGGGTGACCCAGTACTTC	CASNFRGERGVTQYF
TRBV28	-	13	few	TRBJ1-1	TGTGCCAGCACCCCGGGGTGGGGCACTGAAGCTTTCTTT	CASTPGWGTEAFF
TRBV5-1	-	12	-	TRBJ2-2	TGCGCCAGCAGCTCGGGGACCGGGGAGCTGTTTTTT	CASSSGTGELFF
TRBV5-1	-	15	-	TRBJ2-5	TGCGCCAGCAGCACCGGTCGGGCAGGGGAAGAGACCCAGTACTTC	CASSTGRAGEETQYF
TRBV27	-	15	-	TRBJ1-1	TGTGCCAGCAGCCTAGCGGGGGGTCGGAGGACTGAAGCTTTCTTT	CASSLAGGRRTEAFF
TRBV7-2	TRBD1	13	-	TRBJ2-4	TGTGCCAGCAGTTCCCGACAGGGTTACATTCAGTACTTC	CASSSRQGYIQYF
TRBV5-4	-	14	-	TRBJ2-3	TGTGCCTCCCAAGGACAGTATAGCACAGATACGCAGTATTTT	CASQGQYSTDTQYF
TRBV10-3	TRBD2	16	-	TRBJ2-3	TGTGCCATCAGTGGGACTAGCGGGAGGTTAGGAGATACGCAGTATTTT	CAISGTSGRLGDTQYF
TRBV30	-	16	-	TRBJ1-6	TGTGCCTGGAGTGTACAAGGGAGCTCCTATAATTCACCCCTCCACTTT	CAWSVQGSSYNSPLHF
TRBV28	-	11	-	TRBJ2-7	TGTGCCAGCAGACAGAACTACGAGCAGTACTTC	CASRQNYEQYF
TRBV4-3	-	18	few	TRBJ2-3	TGCGCCAGCAGCCAAGATCCTCGGGGGAGCTCTAGCACAGATACGCAGTATTTT	CASSQDPRGSSSTDTQYF
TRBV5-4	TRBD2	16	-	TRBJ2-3	TGTGCCAGCAGCCTAAGGACTAGCGGAACCACAGATACGCAGTATTTT	CASSLRTSGTTDTQYF
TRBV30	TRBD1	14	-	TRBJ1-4	TGTGCCTGGAGCACCGACAGGGTCTATGAAAAACTGTTTTTT	CAWSTDRVYEKLFF
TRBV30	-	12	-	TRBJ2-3	TGTGCCTGGAGTGTGCAGACAGATACGCAGTATTTT	CAWSVQTDTQYF
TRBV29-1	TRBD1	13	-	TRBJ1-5	TGCAGCGTTGAAGGACAGGGAGGTCAGCCCCAGCATTTT	CSVEGQGGQPQHF
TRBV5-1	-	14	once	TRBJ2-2	TGCGCCAGCAGCTTAGGACAGAACACCGGGGAGCTGTTTTTT	CASSLGQNTGELFF
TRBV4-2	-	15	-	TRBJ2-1	TGTGCCAGCAGCCAAGAACTTGAGCCTAGGAATGAGCAGTTCTTC	CASSQELEPRNEQFF
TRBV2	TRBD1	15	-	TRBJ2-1	TGTGCCAGCAGCCGGGGACAGGGGGCTCCCGATGAGCAGTTCTTC	CASSRGQGAPDEQFF
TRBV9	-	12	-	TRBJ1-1	TGTGCCAGCGCCGCGGGGAACACTGAAGCTTTCTTT	CASAAGNTEAFF